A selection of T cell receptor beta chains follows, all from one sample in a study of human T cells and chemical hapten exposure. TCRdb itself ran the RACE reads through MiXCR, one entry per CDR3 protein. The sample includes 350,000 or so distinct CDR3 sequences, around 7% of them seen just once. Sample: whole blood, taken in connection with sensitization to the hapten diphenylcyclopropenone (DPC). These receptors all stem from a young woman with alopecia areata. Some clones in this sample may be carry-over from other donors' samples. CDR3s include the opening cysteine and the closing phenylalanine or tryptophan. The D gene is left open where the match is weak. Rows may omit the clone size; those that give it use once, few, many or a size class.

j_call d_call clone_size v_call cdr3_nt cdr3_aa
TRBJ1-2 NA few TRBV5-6 TGTGCCAGCAGAGTCCGGTGGGGACGACACTATGGCTACACCTTC CASRVRWGRHYGYTF
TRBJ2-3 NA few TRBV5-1 TGCGCCAGCAGCTTGGGGTATTGGGCGGGGAAAAGCACAGATACGCAGTATTTT CASSLGYWAGKSTDTQYF
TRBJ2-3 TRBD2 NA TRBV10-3 TGTGCCATCAGCCATAGCGGGGGGAGCACAGATACGCAGTATTTT CAISHSGGSTDTQYF
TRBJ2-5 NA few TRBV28 TGTGCCAGCAGTTCCGATCTATGGGCCCCCAGAGAGACCCAGTACTTC CASSSDLWAPRETQYF
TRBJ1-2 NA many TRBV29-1 TGCAGCGCACTCCTCAACTATGGCTACACCTTC CSALLNYGYTF
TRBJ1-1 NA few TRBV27 TGTGCCACCCGGGGGGTCACTGAAGCTTTCTTT CATRGVTEAFF
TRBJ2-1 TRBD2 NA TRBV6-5 TGTGCCAGCAGCCGAATCCGATTAGCGGGGGCATACAATGAGCAGTTCTTC CASSRIRLAGAYNEQFF
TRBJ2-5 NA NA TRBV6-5 TGTGCCAGCAGTTACCGGGGCAGCGAGCAAGAGACCCAGTACTTC CASSYRGSEQETQYF
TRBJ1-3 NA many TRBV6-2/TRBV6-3 TGTGCCAGCATCGCAGTCGGGGACGGAAACACCATATATTTT CASIAVGDGNTIYF
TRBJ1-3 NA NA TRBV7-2 TGTGCCAGCAGCGGGGACTTGGGAAACACCATATATTTT CASSGDLGNTIYF
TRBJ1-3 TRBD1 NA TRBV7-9 TGTGCCAGCAGCTTTGGGACAGGGGAATCTGGAAACACCATATATTTT CASSFGTGESGNTIYF
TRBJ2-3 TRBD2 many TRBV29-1 TGCAGCGTTGAACACAGGCCGGGGGGGGATACGCAGTATTTT CSVEHRPGGDTQYF
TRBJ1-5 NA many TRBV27 TGTGCCAGCAGTTTTGCAGGGGCCCAGCCCCAGCATTTT CASSFAGAQPQHF
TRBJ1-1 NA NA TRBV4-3 TGCGCCAGCAGTCAAGATATAGCGGGGAACACTGAAGCTTTCTTT CASSQDIAGNTEAFF
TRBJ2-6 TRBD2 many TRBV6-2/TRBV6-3 TGTGCCAGCAGTTCAGTGGCTAGCGGGGGGGGCCGCTCTGGGGCCAACGTCCTGACTTTC CASSSVASGGGRSGANVLTF
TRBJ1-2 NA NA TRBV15 TGTGCCACCAGCAGAGCTCTTCCCATCTATGGCTACACCTTC CATSRALPIYGYTF
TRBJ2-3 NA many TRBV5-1 TGCGCCAGCAGCACAAGGACAGTCGAAACAGATACGCAGTATTTT CASSTRTVETDTQYF
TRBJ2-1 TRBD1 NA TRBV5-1 TGCGCCAGCAGCTTGGTCGCGGACAGGGAGAGGTTCTTC CASSLVADRERFF
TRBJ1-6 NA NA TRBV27 TGTGCCAGCAGTCCCACTCATTCACCCCTCCACTTT CASSPTHSPLHF
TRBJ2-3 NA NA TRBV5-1 TGCGCCAGCGAGATTAACGGGGGGCCCGGAGATACGCAGTATTTT CASEINGGPGDTQYF
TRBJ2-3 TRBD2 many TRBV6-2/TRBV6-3 TGTGCCAGCAGCCTAGCGGGGGGGCCCGCAGTTACGCAGTATTTT CASSLAGGPAVTQYF
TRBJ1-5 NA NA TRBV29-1 TGCAGCGTTGGGGACGGCAATCAGCCCCAGCATTTT CSVGDGNQPQHF
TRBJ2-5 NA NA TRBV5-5 TGTGCCAGCAGCCGCCGGGGCCCACAGACCCAGTACTTC CASSRRGPQTQYF
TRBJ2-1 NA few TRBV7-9 TGTGCCAGCAGCTTAATCCAGGACTCCTACAATGAGCAGTTCTTC CASSLIQDSYNEQFF
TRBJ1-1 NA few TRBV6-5 TGTGCCAGCAGTTACTCCCACCAGGGTGGTGGCACTGAAGCTTTCTTT CASSYSHQGGGTEAFF
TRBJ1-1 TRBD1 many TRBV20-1 TGCAGTGCTTTTAGGACAGGGGGAACTGAAGCTTTCTTT CSAFRTGGTEAFF
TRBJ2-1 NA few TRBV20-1 TGCAGTGCTCGACCTAGTAAACTGATTTACAATGAGCAGTTCTTC CSARPSKLIYNEQFF
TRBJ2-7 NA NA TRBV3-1 TGTGCCAGCAGCCCCCTTACAGGGTACCAGATGCCCTACGAGCAGTACTTC CASSPLTGYQMPYEQYF
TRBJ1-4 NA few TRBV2 TGTGCCAGCAGTGAAGGCGCGTCCGCAACTAATGAAAAACTGTTTTTT CASSEGASATNEKLFF
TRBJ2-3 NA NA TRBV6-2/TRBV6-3 TGTTCCACCAAGGGGGGCCATACAGATACGCAGTATTTT CSTKGGHTDTQYF
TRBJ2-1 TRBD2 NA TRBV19 TGTGCCAGTAGTCCCCGACTAGCGGGGGTCGCCGCCTACAATGAGCAGTTCTTC CASSPRLAGVAAYNEQFF
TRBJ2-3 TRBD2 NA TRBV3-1 TGTGCCAGCAGCCAAGTCACTAGCGGGAGCACAGATACGCAGTATTTT CASSQVTSGSTDTQYF
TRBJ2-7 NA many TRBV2 TGTGCCAGCAGTGACGGCGCCTACGAGCAGTACTTC CASSDGAYEQYF
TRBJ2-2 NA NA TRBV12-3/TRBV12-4 TGTGCCAGCAGTTTAGGCCCCCCAGCGGGGAACACCGGGGAGCTGTTTTTT CASSLGPPAGNTGELFF
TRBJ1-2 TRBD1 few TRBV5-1 TGCGCCAGCAACCCGGGACAGGGACCCTATGGCTACACCTTC CASNPGQGPYGYTF
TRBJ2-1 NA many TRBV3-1 TGTGCCAGCAGCGCCGGGCTTAGCACCTACAATGAGCAGTTCTTC CASSAGLSTYNEQFF
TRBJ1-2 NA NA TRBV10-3 TGTGCCATCAGTGTAAAGCCAGAGACTGGCTACACCTTC CAISVKPETGYTF
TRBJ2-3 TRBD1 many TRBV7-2 TGTGCCAGCACCCCCCACCTGGGACAGGGCACAGATACGCAGTATTTT CASTPHLGQGTDTQYF
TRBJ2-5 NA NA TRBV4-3 TGCGCCAGCAGCCAAGATGGGGCAGCCCAAGAGACCCAGTACTTC CASSQDGAAQETQYF
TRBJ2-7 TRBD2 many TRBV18 TGTGCCAGCTCACCCACTAGCGGGGGGGCCTACGAGCAGTACTTC CASSPTSGGAYEQYF